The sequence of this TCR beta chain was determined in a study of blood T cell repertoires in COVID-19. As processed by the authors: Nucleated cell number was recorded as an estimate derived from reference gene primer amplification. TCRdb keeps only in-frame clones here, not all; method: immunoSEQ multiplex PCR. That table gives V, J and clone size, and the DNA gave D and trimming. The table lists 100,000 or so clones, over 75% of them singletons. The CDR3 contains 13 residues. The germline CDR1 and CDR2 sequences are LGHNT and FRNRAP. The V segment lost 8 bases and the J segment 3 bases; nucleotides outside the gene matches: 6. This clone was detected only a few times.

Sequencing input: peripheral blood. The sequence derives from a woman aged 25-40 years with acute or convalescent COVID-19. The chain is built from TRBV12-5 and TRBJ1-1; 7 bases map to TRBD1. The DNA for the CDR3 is TGTGCTAGTACCACCGACAGGGACACTGAAGCTTTCTTT. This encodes CASTTDRDTEAFF.